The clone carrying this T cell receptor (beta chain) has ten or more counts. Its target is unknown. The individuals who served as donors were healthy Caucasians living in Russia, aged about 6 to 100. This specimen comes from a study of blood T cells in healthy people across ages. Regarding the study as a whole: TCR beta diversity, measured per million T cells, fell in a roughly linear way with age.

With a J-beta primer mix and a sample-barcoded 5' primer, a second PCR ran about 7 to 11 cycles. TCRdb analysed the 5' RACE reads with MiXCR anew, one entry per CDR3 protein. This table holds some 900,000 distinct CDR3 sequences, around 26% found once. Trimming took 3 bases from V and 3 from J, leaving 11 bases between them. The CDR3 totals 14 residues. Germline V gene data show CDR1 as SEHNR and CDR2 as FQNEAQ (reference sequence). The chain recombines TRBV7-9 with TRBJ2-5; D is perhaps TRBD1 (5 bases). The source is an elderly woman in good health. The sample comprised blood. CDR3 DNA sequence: TGTGCCAGCAGCTTGTCTGTGACAGAAGAGACCCAGTACTTC. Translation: CASSLSVTEETQYF. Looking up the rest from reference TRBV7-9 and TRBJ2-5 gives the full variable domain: DTGVSQNPRHKITKRGQNVTFRCDPISEHNRLYWYRQTLGQGPEFLTYFQNEAQLEKSRLLSDRFSAERPKGSFSTLEIQRTEQGDSAMYLCASSLSVTEETQYFGPGTRLLVL.